Below, 26 T cell receptor beta chains from the same sample are listed, as sequenced in a study of T cells in tuberculosis. Sequencing was performed with immunoSEQ multiplex PCR; in TCRdb, only in-frame clones are kept and a portion is missing. The table records over 25,000 clones, around 89% of them present only once. The material sequenced was PBMCs. The receptors here all came from a donor between 10 and 29 years old with latent tuberculosis or without tuberculosis infection.

This clone is medium-sized (0.01 to 0.1%) by share. The chain employs TRBV7-9 and TRBJ2-5, with D tentatively TRBD2 (7 bases). Trimming took 3 bases from V and 3 from J, leaving 11 bases between them. Germline CDR1 SEHNR, CDR2 FQNEAQ (reference sequence). The length of the CDR3 is 14 residues. The CDR3 region has the DNA TGTGCCAGCAGCTTCGGAGGGGGGGAAGAGACCCAGTACTTC. Protein product: CASSFGGGEETQYF.

This chain links TRBV4-1 with TRBJ1-2, with 7 bases matching TRBD1. Germline V lookup: CDR1 MGHRA, CDR2 YSYEKL. Trimming removed 0 bases from V and 3 bases from J; junction bases left unmatched: 13. The CDR3 covers 18 residues. In DNA, the CDR3 is TGCGCCAGCAGCCAAGATGGGCAGGGGGTCCTTTTTGACTATGGCTACACCTTC. Residues: CASSQDGQGVLFDYGYTF.

The chain couples TRBV5-1 to TRBJ1-1; 7 bases line up with TRBD1. This CDR3 has 15 amino acids. From germline, CDR1 is SGHRS and CDR2 YFSETQ. The V segment lost 3 bases and the J segment 1 base; nucleotides outside the gene matches: 6. CDR3 region: CASSSPNRGNTEAFF. CDR3 in DNA: TGCGCCAGCAGCTCCCCTAACAGGGGGAACACTGAAGCTTTCTTT.

The chain combines TRBV5-5 with TRBJ1-6, with D tentatively TRBD1 (6 bases). Germline assignment: CDR1 SGHKS and CDR2 YYEKEE (reference sequence). The V and J ends lost 0 bases and 4 bases respectively, with 11 bases between them. There are 16 residues in the CDR3. CDR3 nucleotides: TGTGCCAGCAGCTTGGGGGGGCCGTATTATAATTCACCCCTCCACTTT. Its protein product is CASSLGGPYYNSPLHF.

The chain uses TRBV27 and TRBJ1-4; the match to TRBD1 covers 9 bases. Trimming cost V 5 bases and J 8 bases; bases outside gene matches: 6. The CDR3 loop spans 14 amino acids. Germline CDR1 and CDR2: MNHEY and SMNVEV (reference sequence). The CDR3 DNA reads TGTGCCAGCAGTAAGGACAGGGGCCAGGAAAAACTGTTTTTT. This encodes CASSKDRGQEKLFF.

This chain joins TRBV7-2 and TRBJ1-4, with D uncertain. Deletions cut 5 bases from V and 5 bases from J, with 15 bases between. The germline gives CDR1 SGHTA, CDR2 FQGNSA. This CDR3 comprises 15 residues. The CDR3 DNA reads TGTGCCAGCAGCACCATGGGAGGAGACAATGAAAAACTGTTTTTT. As protein: CASSTMGGDNEKLFF.

V is TRBV5-1 and J is TRBJ1-1; tentatively, D is TRBD1 (6 bases). The CDR3 extends over 15 amino acids. The V end was cut by 2 bases, the J end by 4 bases, with 15 bases between. From germline, CDR1 is SGHRS and CDR2 YFSETQ. The CDR3 region is CASSLYGTPGTEAFF. The CDR3, as DNA: TGCGCCAGCAGCTTATACGGGACACCTGGCACTGAAGCTTTCTTT.

This chain connects TRBV4-3 to TRBJ2-3; 8 bases agree with TRBD1. The CDR3 is made up of 16 amino acids. Germline trimming cut 1 base from V and 1 base from J; bases unmatched to any gene: 4. Per the germline V gene, CDR1 is LGHNA and CDR2 is YSLEER. The CDR3 region has the DNA TGCGCCAGCAGCCAAGGGACAGGGATCGGCACAGATACGCAGTATTTT. Translation: CASSQGTGIGTDTQYF.

The rearrangement links TRBV5-8 to TRBJ2-5; TRBD2 might be the D (6 bases). V was pared by 3 bases and J by 7 bases, with 10 bases between. There are 12 residues in the CDR3. Germline V CDR1 and CDR2: SGHTS, YDEGEE. CDR3 coding DNA: TGTGCCAGCAGCTCCCAGGGAGGGACCCAGTACTTC. Amino acid sequence: CASSSQGGTQYF. The full variable domain, in which reference TRBV5-8 and TRBJ2-5 provide the parts outside the CDR3, is EAGVTQSPTHLIKTRGQQATLRCSPISGHTSVYWYQQALGLGLQFLLWYDEGEERNRGNFPPRFSGRQFPNYSSELNVNALELEDSALYLCASSSQGGTQYFGPGTRLLVL.

This rearrangement joins TRBV11-2 to TRBJ2-5; tentative D call: TRBD2 (6 bases). Germline V gene data show CDR1 as SGHAT and CDR2 as FQNNGV. Between the trimmed V and J ends, which lost 0 bases and 5 bases, there was a span of 7 bases. This CDR3 comprises 13 residues. CDR3 loop: CASSLDLAETQYF. In DNA, the CDR3 is TGTGCCAGCAGCTTAGATCTAGCGGAGACCCAGTACTTC.

The chain links TRBV5-6 to TRBJ2-2; 7 nucleotides match TRBD1. Germline V lookup: CDR1 SGHDT, CDR2 YYEEEE. The CDR3 runs 18 residues. The V segment lost 0 bases and the J segment 1 base; nucleotides outside the gene matches: 9. The chain's CDR3 is CASSLVVRGRGNTGELFF. CDR3 nucleotides: TGTGCCAGCAGCTTGGTGGTTAGGGGGCGCGGGAACACCGGGGAGCTGTTTTTT.

This chain joins TRBV18 and TRBJ2-7, with D maybe TRBD1 (6 bases). This CDR3 region has 19 residues. The germline V gene has CDR1 KGHSH and CDR2 LQKENI. V lost 6 bases and J lost 3, with 30 bases in between. The DNA for the CDR3 is TGTGCCAGCTCCATTCGAATACCGGGACAAGTCTCGAGGGACTACGAGCAGTACTTC. This translates into CASSIRIPGQVSRDYEQYF.

The V and J genes are TRBV18 and TRBJ2-5; the D gene is possibly TRBD1 (5 bases). Trimming removed 0 bases from V and 0 bases from J, with 20 bases in between. There are 19 residues in the CDR3. Germline CDR1 reads KGHSH; CDR2 reads LQKENI. CDR3 in DNA: TGTGCCAGCTCACCACCACCCAACAGGCGCCTAAGAGACCAAGAGACCCAGTACTTC. This codes for CASSPPPNRRLRDQETQYF.

V usage is TRBV7-9 and J usage is TRBJ1-2; tentatively, D is TRBD1 (6 bases). Germline V gene lookup returns CDR1 SEHNR and CDR2 FQNEAQ (reference sequence). The V end lost 5 bases, the J end lost 5 bases, and 15 bases lay between the germline ends. This CDR3 contains 14 residues. The CDR3 here is CASSPRQDLYGYTF. CDR3 nucleotides: TGTGCCAGCAGCCCGAGACAGGACTTGTATGGCTACACCTTC.

The chain employs TRBV7-8 and TRBJ2-1, with 11 nucleotides matching TRBD2. The germline CDR1 and CDR2 sequences are SGHVS and FQNEAQ. V was pared by 1 base and J by 4 bases, with 9 bases of the junction left unmatched. CDR3 length: 18 residues. This CDR3 reads CASSLVRLAGGHYNEQFF. CDR3 nucleotide sequence: TGTGCCAGCAGCTTAGTTCGGCTAGCGGGGGGCCATTACAATGAGCAGTTCTTC.

This clone came up once. The V and J genes are TRBV4-2 and TRBJ2-7; TRBD2 is a possible D gene (6 bases). This CDR3 region has 15 residues. V shed 0 bases and J shed 6 bases, with 15 bases lying between them. The germline V gene has CDR1 LGHNA and CDR2 YNFKEQ. CDR3 sequence reads: CASSQDFGTSSEQYF. Written as DNA, the CDR3 is TGTGCCAGCAGCCAAGATTTCGGCACTAGCTCCGAGCAGTACTTC.

CDR3 DNA sequence: TGTGCCAGCAGCGAGCGGGGACCTAACTCTGGAAACACCATATATTTT. Amino acid sequence: CASSERGPNSGNTIYF. This chain uses TRBV9 with TRBJ1-3; D possibly corresponds to TRBD1 (5 bases). V gave up 3 bases and J gave up 0 bases, with 13 bases separating them. Germline V lookup: CDR1 SGDLS, CDR2 YYNGEE. This CDR3 has 16 amino acids.

This sequence joins TRBV11-2 and TRBJ1-1, with no clear D. Germline CDR1 is SGHAT and CDR2 is FQNNGV. There are 13 residues in the CDR3. With 7 bases removed from V and 4 bases from J, the gap between germline ends came to 13 bases. Here the CDR3 reads CASTFGLITEAFF. The CDR3 DNA reads TGTGCCAGCACCTTCGGGTTAATCACTGAAGCTTTCTTT.

The gene calls are TRBV19 and TRBJ1-5; 9 bases map to TRBD1. Germline V gene sequence: CDR1 LNHDA, CDR2 SQIVND (reference sequence). CDR3 length equals 14 residues. V was pared by 2 bases and J by 6 bases, with 2 bases of the junction left unmatched. Here the CDR3 reads CASSISQGAQPQHF. DNA for the CDR3: TGTGCCAGTAGTATATCACAGGGGGCTCAGCCCCAGCATTTT.

This sequence joins TRBV7-2 and TRBJ2-2; D not certain. The CDR3 covers 15 residues. Germline CDR1 and CDR2: SGHTA and FQGNSA. V lost 4 bases to trimming and J lost 6 bases, with 15 bases between them. The chain's CDR3 is CASSSPPLPSGELFF. The CDR3 nucleotides read TGTGCCAGCAGCTCCCCCCCCCTCCCCTCCGGGGAGCTGTTTTTT.

CDR3 sequence reads: CASSPTSGDTDTQYF. The DNA for the CDR3 is TGCGCCAGCTCCCCGACTAGCGGGGACACAGATACGCAGTATTTT. This chain links TRBV5-1 with TRBJ2-3; 11 positions agree with TRBD2. The CDR3 is 15 amino acids. Germline V gene sequence: CDR1 SGHRS, CDR2 YFSETQ. V lost 7 bases to trimming and J lost 2 bases; unmatched junction nucleotides: 6.

This clone is medium-sized by share. This chain links TRBV7-9 with TRBJ1-6; tentatively, D is TRBD1 (5 bases). The CDR3 has 14 residues. With 10 bases removed from V and 7 bases from J, the gap between germline ends came to 17 bases. Germline V lookup: CDR1 SEHNR, CDR2 FQNEAQ (reference sequence). CDR3 in DNA: TGTGCCACCGCGGATGGGGCAGGGAATTCACCCCTCCACTTT. Encoded protein: CATADGAGNSPLHF.

The J gene is TRBJ2-3, the V gene TRBV18, with 13 positions matching TRBD2. V was pared by 2 bases and J by 5 bases, with 10 bases of the junction left unmatched. Per germline, CDR1 KGHSH and CDR2 LQKENI. The CDR3 runs 18 residues. CDR3 protein: CASSPSPVGLAGKDTQYF. DNA of the CDR3: TGTGCCAGCTCACCAAGCCCCGTGGGACTAGCGGGGAAAGATACGCAGTATTTT. Supplemented by reference TRBV18 and TRBJ2-3, the full variable domain reads NAGVMQNPRHLVRRRGQEARLRCSPMKGHSHVYWYRQLPEEGLKFMVYLQKENIIDESGMPKERFSAEFPKEGPSILRIQQVVRGDSAAYFCASSPSPVGLAGKDTQYFGPGTRLTVL.

V and J are TRBV7-9 and TRBJ2-7, with 11 bases matching TRBD1. Germline CDR1 and CDR2: SEHNR and FQNEAQ (reference sequence). The CDR3 runs 15 residues. With V trimmed by 5 bases and J by 7 bases, 10 bases remained unmatched. CDR3 nucleotide sequence: TGTGCCAGCAGCACCAGGACAGGGGGCGCGGAGGAGCAGTACTTC. It specifies CASSTRTGGAEEQYF.

The V gene is TRBV2, the J gene TRBJ2-1; D is undetermined. CDR1 is SNHLY, CDR2 FYNNEI, per germline. The CDR3 has 15 amino acids. The V end was cut by 3 bases, the J end by 4 bases, with 13 bases between. CDR3: CASSDDSITYNEQFF. The CDR3 DNA follows: TGTGCCAGCAGTGACGACTCGATAACTTACAATGAGCAGTTCTTC.

The V call is TRBV18, the J call TRBJ1-1, with D perhaps matching TRBD1 (5 bases). Looked up from germline, CDR1 is KGHSH and CDR2 is LQKENI. The length of the CDR3 is 12 residues. V was shortened by 5 bases and J by 4 bases, with 8 bases between the two germline ends. The CDR3 loop is CASSYTGTEAFF. The CDR3 region has the DNA TGTGCCAGCTCATATACAGGCACTGAAGCTTTCTTT.